This passage covers 31 T cell receptor beta chains from one sample sequenced in a study of T cell responses to AZD1222 COVID-19 vaccine. Generated by immunoSEQ multiplex PCR, the TCRdb table keeps only in-frame clones and is missing some. The sample holds about 120,000 clones; roughly nine tenths are singletons and the top ten take roughly 1.5%. Sequenced here: peripheral blood, sampled 28 days after the second AZD1222 dose. All receptors come from an adult who received the AZD1222 COVID-19 vaccine.

The chain carries TRBV5-1 and TRBJ2-3; TRBD2 matches at 11 bases. The germline V gene has CDR1 SGHRS and CDR2 YFSETQ. The trim removed 4 bases at V and 6 bases at J, leaving 13 bases unmatched. The CDR3 spans 17 residues. The CDR3 DNA follows: TGCGCCAGCAGCAAAGGACTAGCGGGCCCCTTGAAGGATACGCAGTATTTT. Translation gives CASSKGLAGPLKDTQYF. Using reference TRBV5-1 and TRBJ2-3 for the parts outside the CDR3, the full variable domain is KAGVTQTPRYLIKTRGQQVTLSCSPISGHRSVSWYQQTPGQGLQFLFEYFSETQRNKGNFPGRFSGRQFSNSRSEMNVSTLELGDSALYLCASSKGLAGPLKDTQYFGPGTRLTVL.

The chain couples TRBV28 to TRBJ1-1, with D perhaps matching TRBD1 (5 bases). Trimming left V 3 bases short and J 0 bases short, with 11 bases between. Per the germline V gene, CDR1 is MDHEN and CDR2 is SYDVKM. The CDR3 is 15 amino acids. CDR3 region: CASSLFGGMNTEAFF. The DNA for the CDR3 is TGTGCCAGCAGTTTGTTTGGGGGAATGAACACTGAAGCTTTCTTT.

In nucleotides, the CDR3 is TGTGCCAGCAGCGTCGGCTCGGGGAGGGGAGAGACCCAGTACTTC. This translates into CASSVGSGRGETQYF. The V and J genes are TRBV9 and TRBJ2-5, with TRBD2 matching over 7 bases. The J segment lost 4 bases and the V segment lost 2 bases, leaving 8 bases of the junction unmatched. The germline CDR1 and CDR2 sequences are SGDLS and YYNGEE. The CDR3 has 15 residues.

V gene TRBV6-5 combines with J gene TRBJ2-7; 7 nucleotides line up with TRBD1. J gave up 5 bases and V 0 bases, and 7 bases lay outside the gene matches. The CDR3 runs 15 residues. From germline, CDR1 is MNHEY and CDR2 SVGAGI. The CDR3 region is CASSYSRDSTHEQYF. CDR3 nucleotide sequence: TGTGCCAGCAGTTACTCCCGGGACAGCACCCACGAGCAGTACTTC.

This sequence joins TRBV6-5 and TRBJ1-6, with a weak D call TRBD1 (5 bases). Trimming left V 5 bases short and J 5 bases short, with 10 bases between. CDR1 and CDR2 from the germline V gene are MNHEY and SVGAGI. This CDR3 comprises 14 residues. CDR3 sequence: CASSSRGDNSPLHF. The CDR3 DNA reads TGTGCCAGCAGTAGCCGGGGGGATAATTCACCCCTCCACTTT.

This chain connects TRBV11-2 to TRBJ2-3; no reliable D call. The CDR3 is 17 residues long. Germline CDR1 reads SGHAT; CDR2 reads FQNNGV. With 1 base removed from V and 0 bases from J, the gap between germline ends came to 14 bases. The CDR3, as DNA: TGTGCCAGCAGCTTAGTCGGTGCAACCTCTAGCACAGATACGCAGTATTTT. It codes for CASSLVGATSSTDTQYF.

The chain is built from TRBV5-1 and TRBJ2-3; TRBD2 matches at 7 bases. Trimming at V came to 0 bases and at J to 1 base, leaving 5 bases not matched to a gene. From germline, CDR1 is SGHRS and CDR2 YFSETQ. The CDR3 spans 16 residues. CDR3 region: CASSLALAERTDTQYF. CDR3 bases: TGCGCCAGCAGCTTGGCTCTAGCGGAACGCACAGATACGCAGTATTTT.

This chain joins TRBV30 and TRBJ1-5; 11 bases fit TRBD1. This CDR3 has 15 amino acids. V was pared by 1 base and J by 7 bases, with 6 bases of the junction left unmatched. CDR1 is GTSNPN, CDR2 SVGIG, per germline (reference sequence). Here the CDR3 reads CAWSGGQGARQPQHF. CDR3 bases: TGTGCCTGGAGTGGAGGACAGGGGGCTCGGCAGCCCCAGCATTTT.

The chain joins TRBV9 to TRBJ1-2; TRBD1 is a possible D gene (5 bases). Germline CDR1 and CDR2: SGDLS and YYNGEE. The CDR3 is 14 amino acids. Trimming pared 2 bases from V and 6 bases from J, leaving 14 bases between. The CDR3 coding sequence is TGTGCCAGCAGCGTGGAAGACAGCACCCATGGCTACACCTTC. It specifies CASSVEDSTHGYTF.

This sequence joins TRBV29-1 and TRBJ1-4; a possible D gene is TRBD1 (5 bases). CDR1 is SQVTM, CDR2 ANQGSEA, per germline. Trimming pared 1 base from V and 3 bases from J, leaving 12 bases between. The CDR3 extends over 15 amino acids. In DNA, the CDR3 is TGCAGCGTTGAAGGGGGCGCATTCTCTAATGAAAAACTGTTTTTT. It is translated as CSVEGGAFSNEKLFF.

V usage is TRBV28 and J usage is TRBJ2-5; D is tentatively TRBD1 or TRBD2 (5 bases each). The CDR3 covers 10 residues. Trimming took off 6 bases at V and 13 bases at J, with 12 bases between the two ends. Germline CDR1 MDHEN, CDR2 SYDVKM. Here the CDR3 reads CASSDSGLYF. DNA for the CDR3: TGTGCCAGCAGCGACAGCGGACTGTACTTC.

The rearrangement uses TRBV28 and TRBJ2-3, with a tentative D call TRBD2 (6 bases). Germline CDR1 reads MDHEN; CDR2 reads SYDVKM. This CDR3 comprises 17 residues. Trimming stripped 0 bases from V and 0 bases from J, with 13 bases between. This chain's CDR3 is CASSLWEGRSSTDTQYF. CDR3 sequence (DNA): TGTGCCAGCAGTTTATGGGAGGGGCGATCTAGCACAGATACGCAGTATTTT.

This chain links TRBV11-2 with TRBJ2-6, with 7 bases fitting TRBD1. Germline V lookup: CDR1 SGHAT, CDR2 FQNNGV. The J segment lost 0 bases and the V segment lost 0 bases, leaving 8 bases of the junction unmatched. The CDR3 covers 19 residues. CDR3 sequence: CASSLDRTGRYSGANVLTF. In DNA, the CDR3 is TGTGCCAGCAGCTTAGATCGGACAGGCAGATACTCTGGGGCCAACGTCCTGACTTTC.

The rearrangement joins TRBV28 to TRBJ2-1; 11 bases match TRBD2. This CDR3 is built from 15 residues. V lost 5 bases to trimming and J lost 2 bases; unmatched junction nucleotides: 2. The germline CDR1 and CDR2 sequences are MDHEN and SYDVKM. The DNA for the CDR3 is TGTGCCAGCAGTCTTAGCGGGAGGGCCTACAATGAGCAGTTCTTC. This encodes CASSLSGRAYNEQFF.

The V call is TRBV9, the J call TRBJ1-1, with 9 bases that match TRBD1. CDR1 is SGDLS and CDR2 is YYNGEE in the germline V gene. The junction had 10 bases not matched to a gene; V was cut back by 0 bases and J by 4 bases. This CDR3 has 17 amino acids. The CDR3, as DNA: TGTGCCAGCAGCGTAGGTCTTCGGGGACAGGGAGCCACTGAAGCTTTCTTT. Amino acids: CASSVGLRGQGATEAFF.

CDR3 DNA: TGTGCCAGCAGCCCTGGACTAGCGGGAGCTTACGAGCAGTACTTC. Translating gives CASSPGLAGAYEQYF. The J gene is TRBJ2-7, the V gene TRBV3-1 (or the pseudogene TRBV3-2), with 13 bases identical to TRBD2. The CDR3 has 15 amino acids. Germline CDR1 reads LGHDT; CDR2 reads YNNKEL (reference sequence). J was trimmed by 4 bases and V by 4 bases; bases with no gene match: 4.

This sequence joins TRBV7-2 and TRBJ2-2; 8 nucleotides match TRBD1. V was clipped by 5 bases and J by 0 bases; unmatched bases: 5. Germline V lookup: CDR1 SGHTA, CDR2 FQGNSA. The CDR3 loop spans 16 amino acids. The CDR3 here is CASSTGGHPNTGELFF. DNA for the CDR3: TGTGCCAGCAGCACAGGGGGACACCCGAACACCGGGGAGCTGTTTTTT.

V gene TRBV13 combines with J gene TRBJ2-1, with a weak D call TRBD1 (5 bases). The length of the CDR3 is 18 residues. Trimming cost V 5 bases and J 2 bases, with 22 bases left between them. The germline gives CDR1 PRHDT, CDR2 FYEKMQ (reference sequence). Here the CDR3 reads CASSPDLTYRYPYNEQFF. CDR3 DNA sequence: TGTGCCAGCAGCCCGGACCTTACCTACAGGTATCCCTACAATGAGCAGTTCTTC.

This chain uses TRBV7-9 with TRBJ1-3; the D gene is possibly TRBD1 (5 bases). The CDR3 extends over 14 amino acids. V lost 5 bases and J 5 bases, leaving 13 bases between the germline ends. Germline V gene data show CDR1 as SEHNR and CDR2 as FQNEAQ (reference sequence). The CDR3 loop is CASSPGTGRNTIYF. The CDR3 region has the DNA TGTGCCAGCAGCCCCGGGACGGGGAGAAACACCATATATTTT.

In regard to this clone: Other DNA sequences from this sample encode an identical CDR3 as well. In DNA form, the CDR3 reads TGTGCCAGCAGGGGGAACCTGAACACTGAAGCTTTCTTT. Its protein product is CASRGNLNTEAFF. V usage is TRBV27 and J usage is TRBJ1-1, with unresolved D. V lost 6 bases, J lost 0 bases, and 8 bases lay in between. Germline-derived CDR1 and CDR2 are MNHEY and SMNVEV (reference sequence). This CDR3 spans 13 amino acids.

This chain connects TRBV29-1 to TRBJ2-1, with 9 bases that match TRBD2. Germline CDR1 reads SQVTM; CDR2 reads ANQGSEA. This CDR3 has 15 residues. V shed 4 bases and J 3 bases; nucleotides not matched to a gene: 7. CDR3 bases: TGCAGCGTTGTAGCGGGAGTGCCGGGCTACAATGAGCAGTTCTTC. It specifies CSVVAGVPGYNEQFF.

The V and J genes are TRBV27 and TRBJ2-3; D is possibly TRBD1 or TRBD2 (6 bases each). The CDR3 length is 14 residues. The V end was cut by 8 bases, the J end by 3 bases, with 15 bases between. Germline V gives CDR1 MNHEY, CDR2 SMNVEV (reference sequence). CDR3 in amino acids: CASRLTGRTDTQYF. CDR3 bases: TGTGCCAGCCGACTAACAGGGAGGACAGATACGCAGTATTTT.

This clone was seen once. This sequence joins TRBV15 and TRBJ2-1; 7 nucleotides match TRBD1. The CDR3 runs 17 residues. The germline gives CDR1 LNHNV, CDR2 YYDKDF (reference sequence). The ends lost 1 base at V and 1 base at J; junction bases unmatched: 7. The CDR3 DNA is TGTGCCACCAGCAGAGCCACAGGGGTCGTTTCCTACAATGAGCAGTTCTTC. It codes for CATSRATGVVSYNEQFF.

The chain links TRBV5-1 to TRBJ2-2, with 12 positions matching TRBD2. Germline V CDR1 and CDR2: SGHRS, YFSETQ. CDR3 length: 17 amino acids. V lost 5 bases, J lost 5 bases, and 10 bases stayed unmatched. Here the CDR3 DNA reads TGCGCCAGCAGGAAGGTCGGACTAGCGGGATTTACCGGGGAGCTGTTTTTT. This sequence encodes CASRKVGLAGFTGELFF.

This chain connects TRBV7-9 to TRBJ1-4, with TRBD1 matching 8 bases. The CDR3 length is 14 residues. V dropped 5 bases and J dropped 12; count of bases not matched to a gene: 11. CDR1 and CDR2 (germline): SEHNR, FQNEAQ (reference sequence). The CDR3 bases are TGTGCCAGCAGCAATAACAGGGGGTCTAACGAACTGTTTTTT. As protein: CASSNNRGSNELFF. The full variable domain, with the rest looked up from reference TRBV7-9 and TRBJ1-4, is DTGVSQNPRHKITKRGQNVTFRCDPISEHNRLYWYRQTLGQGPEFLTYFQNEAQLEKSRLLSDRFSAERPKGSFSTLEIQRTEQGDSAMYLCASSNNRGSNELFFGSGTQLSVL.

The chain couples TRBV20-1 to TRBJ2-1; D not certain. There are 16 residues in the CDR3. Trimming left V 6 bases short and J 5 bases short, with 23 bases between. CDR1 is DFQATT, CDR2 SNEGSKA, per germline (reference sequence). CDR3 protein: CSASGSPGLENNEQFF. The CDR3 DNA sequence: TGCAGTGCGAGTGGTTCTCCGGGTCTTGAGAACAATGAGCAGTTCTTC.

The V gene is TRBV27, the J gene TRBJ1-5; no clear D gene. CDR1 is MNHEY, CDR2 SMNVEV, per germline (reference sequence). The CDR3 length is 13 residues. V dropped 5 bases and J dropped 1 base, with 6 bases sitting between them. CDR3 protein: CASSPGSNQPQHF. DNA of the CDR3: TGTGCCAGCAGTCCGGGAAGCAATCAGCCCCAGCATTTT.

The V and J genes are TRBV27 and TRBJ1-1, with TRBD1 identical over 8 bases. With V trimmed by 5 bases and J by 4 bases, 3 bases remained unmatched. CDR1 and CDR2 (germline): MNHEY, SMNVEV (reference sequence). The CDR3 sequence is 13 residues long. The CDR3 loop is CASSQQGVTEAFF. CDR3 sequence (DNA): TGTGCCAGCAGTCAACAGGGGGTCACTGAAGCTTTCTTT.

J is TRBJ1-3 and V is TRBV4-1; D call uncertain. Germline values: CDR1 MGHRA, CDR2 YSYEKL. V lost 0 bases, J lost 2 bases, and 8 bases lay in between. CDR3 length equals 15 residues. CDR3 region: CASSQEWVAGNTIYF. In DNA, the CDR3 is TGCGCCAGCAGCCAAGAGTGGGTAGCTGGAAACACCATATATTTT.

V is TRBV5-1 and J is TRBJ2-5; tentative D call: TRBD2 (5 bases). V was clipped by 6 bases and J by 1 base, with 16 bases between them. The CDR3 runs to 15 residues. Per germline, CDR1 SGHRS and CDR2 YFSETQ. CDR3 protein: CASTSHDYSQETQYF. The DNA of the CDR3 is TGCGCCAGCACCTCCCACGACTACTCCCAAGAGACCCAGTACTTC.

A single count supports this clone. The genes are TRBV28 and TRBJ2-7; D might be TRBD1 or TRBD2, each matching 5 bases. The CDR3 has 15 residues. Per germline, CDR1 MDHEN and CDR2 SYDVKM. V was shortened by 6 bases and J by 5 bases, with 20 bases between the two germline ends. The CDR3 region is CASSSAARGRDEQYF. The CDR3 DNA is TGTGCCAGCAGCTCAGCGGCGAGGGGTCGGGACGAGCAGTACTTC. The variable domain in full, completed from reference TRBV28 and TRBJ2-7, reads DVKVTQSSRYLVKRTGEKVFLECVQDMDHENMFWYRQDPGLGLRLIYFSYDVKMKEKGDIPEGYSVSREKKERFSLILESASTNQTSMYLCASSSAARGRDEQYFGPGTRLTVT.